This entry is about one T cell receptor beta chain. This sample stems from a study of blood T cell repertoires in COVID-19. Study-level information: COVID-19 samples, acute and convalescent, were from the United States, Italy and Spain.

The J segment lost 8 bases and the V segment lost 4 bases, leaving 13 bases of the junction unmatched. Germline CDR1 is MNHNS and CDR2 is SASEGT. The CDR3 is 16 residues long. Original processing methods: Estimated nucleated cell counts came from reference gene primer amplification. Only in-frame clones appear in the TCRdb table, and some are missing; sequencing was by immunoSEQ multiplex PCR. D and trimming were read from the DNA, whereas the V and J calls and clone size are those reported in that table. The repertoire holds tens of thousands of clones, with around 88% as singletons. The chain links TRBV6-1 to TRBJ1-4; 7 bases are a match to TRBD1. This TCR came from a man between 60 and 75 years old with acute or convalescent COVID-19. Sequenced input: peripheral blood. The CDR3 nucleotides read TGTGCCAGCAGTGGAGCCCAAACAGGGGAGCGGGAAAAACTGTTTTTT. It codes for CASSGAQTGEREKLFF.